This passage covers 12 T cell receptor beta chains from one sample sequenced in a study of vaccination effects on CD4 cells after COVID-19. Sequencing was preceded by expansion of antigen-specific CD4+ T cells with viral peptide pools in the ViraFEST assay. Culture lasted about ten days before CD4+ T cell isolation. Either the mRNA-1273 or the BNT162b2 vaccine was given to participants as two doses. The antigens of these receptors remain unknown. Generated by immunoSEQ multiplex PCR, the TCRdb table keeps only in-frame clones and is missing some. Here the sample spans over 60,000 clones, about 74% being singletons. Specimen: CD4+ T cells from PBMCs cultured with HCoV-229E spike peptides, collected after COVID-19 vaccination. Receptors originate from a human donor who received a COVID-19 vaccine.

The chain joins TRBV7-9 to TRBJ2-6; D is ambiguous. The CDR3 runs 16 residues. The germline V and J ends were trimmed by 5 bases and 2 bases, with 13 bases remaining between them. Per the germline V gene, CDR1 is SEHNR and CDR2 is FQNEAQ (reference sequence). CDR3 sequence (DNA): TGTGCCAGCAGCCCTGAGTCCTCCGCTGGGGCCAACGTCCTGACTTTC. Translated: CASSPESSAGANVLTF.

V is TRBV6-4 and J is TRBJ1-5, with D perhaps matching TRBD1 (6 bases). The V end lost 2 bases, the J end lost 11 bases, and 10 bases lay between the germline ends. Germline V gene sequence: CDR1 MRHNA, CDR2 SNTAGT. The CDR3 length is 12 residues. CDR3 amino acids: CASSDGTGTQHF. The CDR3 DNA reads TGTGCCAGCAGTGACGGAACAGGGACCCAGCATTTT.

The chain carries TRBV2 and TRBJ1-5; possibly TRBD1 for D (6 bases). The CDR3 is made up of 14 amino acids. Germline V gene data show CDR1 as SNHLY and CDR2 as FYNNEI. The V end lost 5 bases, the J end lost 3 bases, and 11 bases lay between the germline ends. The CDR3 nucleotides read TGTGCCAGCAGTTCAGGGGCTCCCAATCAGCCCCAGCATTTT. As protein: CASSSGAPNQPQHF.

The J gene is TRBJ1-1, the V gene TRBV7-9, with a tentative D call TRBD1 (5 bases). The CDR3 consists of 13 residues. Trimming left V 3 bases short and J 1 base short, with 6 bases between. Germline CDR1 reads SEHNR; CDR2 reads FQNEAQ (reference sequence). The CDR3 region is CASSFTGNTEAFF. The DNA for the CDR3 is TGTGCCAGCAGCTTTACAGGGAACACTGAAGCTTTCTTT.

The V gene is TRBV5-8, the J gene TRBJ2-1, with 12 bases identical to TRBD2. The ends lost 4 bases at V and 0 bases at J; junction bases unmatched: 11. Germline CDR1 reads SGHTS; CDR2 reads YDEGEE. The CDR3 loop spans 19 amino acids. The CDR3 protein is CASSIALTSGGLSYNEQFF. The CDR3 nucleotides are TGTGCCAGCAGCATCGCCCTGACTAGCGGGGGCCTCTCCTACAATGAGCAGTTCTTC.

This clone appeared a single time. The J gene is TRBJ1-3, the V gene TRBV5-5; weak D call: TRBD1 (5 bases). This CDR3 is 17 amino acids long. Germline V gene sequence: CDR1 SGHKS, CDR2 YYEKEE (reference sequence). Trimming cost V 4 bases and J 0 bases, with 17 bases left between them. CDR3 DNA: TGTGCCAGCAGCATGGGGTTGTTGGGGGGCTCTGGAAACACCATATATTTT. Its protein is CASSMGLLGGSGNTIYF.

J is TRBJ2-5 and V is TRBV5-1; D is unclear. Germline CDR1 is SGHRS and CDR2 is YFSETQ. Trimming cost V 5 bases and J 5 bases, with 13 bases left between them. The CDR3 is made up of 13 amino acids. The CDR3 DNA reads as TGCGCCAGCAGTCCCGACACGCCCGAGACCCAGTACTTC. Its protein is CASSPDTPETQYF.

CDR3 amino acids: CASSQGLRAGGRQETQYF. The CDR3 DNA is TGTGCCAGCAGCCAAGGGTTGCGAGCGGGGGGGCGGCAAGAGACCCAGTACTTC. The chain recombines TRBV14 with TRBJ2-5; 10 bases agree with TRBD2. CDR1 and CDR2 (germline): SGHDN, FVKESK. CDR3 length: 18 amino acids. Trimming took 1 base from V and 2 from J; bases not matched to a gene: 10.

The rearrangement links TRBV29-1 to TRBJ1-4, with 8 positions matching TRBD1. Germline V CDR1 and CDR2: SQVTM, ANQGSEA. There are 13 residues in the CDR3. V dropped 5 bases and J dropped 3; count of bases not matched to a gene: 2. The CDR3, as DNA: TGCAGCGTTTCGGACAGGGCTAATGAAAAACTGTTTTTT. This encodes CSVSDRANEKLFF.

V is TRBV28 and J is TRBJ1-1; the match to TRBD1 covers 8 bases. The length of the CDR3 is 13 residues. V trimming: 7 bases; J trimming: 5 bases; junction bases outside the gene matches: 6. Per germline, CDR1 MDHEN and CDR2 SYDVKM. CDR3 sequence (DNA): TGTGCCAGCATGGGACAGGAGCGGACTGAAGCTTTCTTT. This encodes CASMGQERTEAFF.

The CDR3 loop is CASREQKDNSPLHF. CDR3 coding DNA: TGTGCCAGCAGGGAACAGAAGGATAATTCACCCCTCCACTTT. This chain connects TRBV6-6 to TRBJ1-6; no reliable D call. Germline V gene lookup returns CDR1 MNHNY and CDR2 SVGAGI (reference sequence). Trimming cost V 6 bases and J 5 bases, with 11 bases left between them. This CDR3 has 14 amino acids.

Only one count was recorded for this clone. The rearrangement links TRBV7-9 to TRBJ2-3, with D perhaps TRBD1 or TRBD2 (6 bases each). Germline V gene lookup returns CDR1 SEHNR and CDR2 FQNEAQ (reference sequence). V lost 2 bases and J 0 bases, leaving 9 bases between the germline ends. The CDR3 loop spans 15 amino acids. As DNA, the CDR3 is TGTGCCAGCAGCTTATGGGGGGCTAGCACAGATACGCAGTATTTT. This translates into CASSLWGASTDTQYF.